This TCR beta chain was identified in a study of shared clonotypes between healthy human individuals. Regarding the study as a whole: Large sequencing depth failed to make sorted-subset sequencing complete, rarefaction showed. Between several donors, naive CD4 clonotypes were shared at a level of about 5%.

Note on this clone: The target antigen is unknown.

Measured with immunoSEQ multiplex PCR; TCRdb has only the in-frame clones, and not every one. The table has millions of clones, about 95% seen once. Positive CCR7 selection of CD45RO-negative cells yielded the naive CD8 cells, and terminally differentiated effector memory CD45RA+ cells were excluded. V was pared by 8 bases and J by 6 bases, with 19 bases between. From germline, CDR1 is MNHEY and CDR2 SMNVEV (reference sequence). The CDR3 loop spans 15 amino acids. The chain uses TRBV27 and TRBJ2-2; D is perhaps TRBD1 (6 bases). Material: naive CD8+ T cells sorted from blood. This TCR was recovered from a man between 18 and 35 years old in good health. For the CDR3, the DNA is TGTGCCAGCCAGCCGAGTGGGGGCGCATCCGGGGAGCTGTTTTTT. This codes for CASQPSGGASGELFF.